This T cell receptor (beta chain) was retrieved from a study of blood T cell repertoires in COVID-19. V lost 1 base and J lost 1, with 11 bases in between. Germline CDR1 SGHRS, CDR2 YFSETQ. The CDR3 has 15 residues. TCRdb's copy holds only in-frame clones and misses some; the assay was immunoSEQ multiplex PCR. The sample carries under 300,000 clones, about 89% recorded once. This clonotype was obtained from a woman aged 40 to 50 who had recovered from COVID-19. The sequenced material came from peripheral blood. The rearrangement uses TRBV5-1 and TRBJ2-5; D is possibly TRBD2 (6 bases). The CDR3 sequence: CASSLNVGSQETQYF. In DNA, the CDR3 is TGCGCCAGCAGCTTGAACGTCGGGAGCCAAGAGACCCAGTACTTC. Supplemented by reference TRBV5-1 and TRBJ2-5, the full variable domain reads KAGVTQTPRYLIKTRGQQVTLSCSPISGHRSVSWYQQTPGQGLQFLFEYFSETQRNKGNFPGRFSGRQFSNSRSEMNVSTLELGDSALYLCASSLNVGSQETQYFGPGTRLLVL.